This entry describes one T cell receptor (beta chain). Its antigen is not known. 60 Vbeta and 13 Jbeta primers were used in PCR. TCRdb's copy holds only in-frame clones and misses some; the assay was immunoSEQ multiplex PCR. The sample includes 150,000 to 250,000 clones. The V and J ends lost 6 bases and 1 base respectively, with 6 bases between them. Germline CDR1 and CDR2: SNHLY and FYNNEI. The CDR3 covers 12 residues. This entry is derived from a study of cytomegalovirus exposure and HLA in healthy donors. The study's findings and limits: It was reported that TCR beta sequences correctly inferred the HLA-A and HLA-B alleles for most subjects.

The chain carries TRBV2 and TRBJ1-1, with no clear D. Sequencing was carried out using PBMCs. This receptor was identified in a boy aged 10-17 years in good health and CMV-seronegative. The CDR3 nucleotides are TGTGCCAGCAGCGAGGGGAACACTGAAGCTTTCTTT. It yields the protein CASSEGNTEAFF. Together with reference TRBV2 and TRBJ1-1, the CDR3 gives the full variable domain: EPEVTQTPSHQVTQMGQEVILRCVPISNHLYFYWYRQILGQKVEFLVSFYNNEISEKSEIFDDQFSVERPDGSNFTLKIRSTKLEDSAMYFCASSEGNTEAFFGQGTRLTVV.